The clone carrying this T cell receptor beta chain was picked up a small number of times. No antigen is known for it. The data stem from a study of T cells in Graves' hyperthyroidism and ophthalmopathy. Germline values: CDR1 MGHRA, CDR2 YSYEKL. After removal of 0 bases from V and 0 bases from J, the junction contained 5 bases not matched to a gene. This CDR3 has 16 residues. Individuals with ophthalmopathy presented a Clinical Activity Score of at least 3, a NOSPECS grade of at least 4 and a duration under 3 months. Used for diagnoses were clinical symptoms, serum thyroxine and TRAb, thyroid ultrasound and orbital computed tomography. The PBMCs were taken from more than 8 ml of fresh peripheral blood. The study, taken as a whole, reports: Within blood appeared most thyroid clonotypes that had expanded above 0.001.

RNA transcripts served as the template for amplifying TCR beta CDR3 regions. TCR CDR3 regions were first amplified by RT-PCR with HTBI primers. TCRdb re-derived calls from the multiplex PCR reads in MiXCR, one entry per CDR3 protein. This table holds hundreds of thousands of distinct CDR3 sequences, about 15% found once. The specimen was blood. The receptor comes from a middle-aged woman with Graves' ophthalmopathy. The V and J genes are TRBV4-1 and TRBJ2-7; the match to TRBD1 covers 7 bases. Written as DNA, the CDR3 is TGCGCCAGCAGCCAAGATGGGTGGGACAGCTCCTACGAGCAGTACTTC. Encoded protein: CASSQDGWDSSYEQYF.